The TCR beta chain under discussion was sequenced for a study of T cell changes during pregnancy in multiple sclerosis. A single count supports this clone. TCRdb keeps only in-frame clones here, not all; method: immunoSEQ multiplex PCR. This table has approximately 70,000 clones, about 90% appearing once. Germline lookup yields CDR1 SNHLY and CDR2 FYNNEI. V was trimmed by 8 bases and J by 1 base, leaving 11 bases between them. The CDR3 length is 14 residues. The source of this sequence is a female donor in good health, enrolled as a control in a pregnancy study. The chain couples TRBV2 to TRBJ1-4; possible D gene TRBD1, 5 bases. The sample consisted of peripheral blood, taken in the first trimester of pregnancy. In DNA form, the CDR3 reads TGTGCCAGCGGGGACGGGAGAACTAATGAAAAACTGTTTTTT. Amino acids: CASGDGRTNEKLFF.